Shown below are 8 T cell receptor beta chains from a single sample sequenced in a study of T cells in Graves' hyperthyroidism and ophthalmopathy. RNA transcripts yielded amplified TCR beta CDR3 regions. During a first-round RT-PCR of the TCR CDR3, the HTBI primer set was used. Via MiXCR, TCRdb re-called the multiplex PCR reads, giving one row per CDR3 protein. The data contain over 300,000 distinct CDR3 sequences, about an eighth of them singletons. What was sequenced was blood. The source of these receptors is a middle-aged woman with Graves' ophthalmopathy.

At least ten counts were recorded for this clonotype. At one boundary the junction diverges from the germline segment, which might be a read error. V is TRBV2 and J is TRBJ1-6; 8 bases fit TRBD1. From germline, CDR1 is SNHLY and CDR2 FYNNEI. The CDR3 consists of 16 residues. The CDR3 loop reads CASSEEQGGYNSPLHF. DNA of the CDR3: TGTGCCAGCAGCGAAGAACAGGGGGGCTATAATTCACCCCTCCACTTT.

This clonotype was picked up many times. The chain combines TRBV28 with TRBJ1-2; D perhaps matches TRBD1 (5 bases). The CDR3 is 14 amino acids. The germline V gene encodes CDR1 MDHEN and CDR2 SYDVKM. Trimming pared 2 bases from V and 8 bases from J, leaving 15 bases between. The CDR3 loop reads CASSLRQPPAGYTF. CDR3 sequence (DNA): TGTGCCAGCAGTTTACGACAGCCTCCCGCGGGCTACACCTTC.

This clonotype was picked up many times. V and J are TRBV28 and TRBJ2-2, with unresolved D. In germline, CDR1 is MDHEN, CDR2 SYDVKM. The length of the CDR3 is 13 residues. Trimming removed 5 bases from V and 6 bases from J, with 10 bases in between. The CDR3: CASSAHFPGELFF. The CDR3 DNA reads TGTGCCAGCAGTGCACACTTCCCCGGGGAGCTGTTTTTT.

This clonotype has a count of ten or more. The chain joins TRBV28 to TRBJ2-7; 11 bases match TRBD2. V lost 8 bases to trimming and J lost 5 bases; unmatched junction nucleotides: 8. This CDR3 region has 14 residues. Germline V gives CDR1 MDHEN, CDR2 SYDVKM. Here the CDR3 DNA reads TGTGCCAGCGCTAGCGGGAGGACGGGGAACGAGCAGTACTTC. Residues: CASASGRTGNEQYF.

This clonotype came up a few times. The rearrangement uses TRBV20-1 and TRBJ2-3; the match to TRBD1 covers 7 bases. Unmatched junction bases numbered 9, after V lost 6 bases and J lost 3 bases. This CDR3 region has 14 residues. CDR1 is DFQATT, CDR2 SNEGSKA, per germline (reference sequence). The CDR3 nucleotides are TGCAGTGCAGAGTTCCACAGGGGTACAGATACGCAGTATTTT. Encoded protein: CSAEFHRGTDTQYF.

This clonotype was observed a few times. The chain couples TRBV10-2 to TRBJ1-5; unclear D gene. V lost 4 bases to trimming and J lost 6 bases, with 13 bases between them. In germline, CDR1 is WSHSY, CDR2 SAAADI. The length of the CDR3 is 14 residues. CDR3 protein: CASSAGQRSQPQHF. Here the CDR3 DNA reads TGCGCCAGCAGTGCTGGGCAAAGGAGTCAGCCCCAGCATTTT.

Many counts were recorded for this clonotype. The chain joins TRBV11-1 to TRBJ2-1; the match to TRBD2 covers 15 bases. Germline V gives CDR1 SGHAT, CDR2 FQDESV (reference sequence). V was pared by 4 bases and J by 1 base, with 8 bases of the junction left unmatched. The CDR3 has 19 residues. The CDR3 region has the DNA TGTGCCAGCAGCTCCCCCTGGACTAGCGGGAGGGGATCCTACAATGAGCAGTTCTTC. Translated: CASSSPWTSGRGSYNEQFF.

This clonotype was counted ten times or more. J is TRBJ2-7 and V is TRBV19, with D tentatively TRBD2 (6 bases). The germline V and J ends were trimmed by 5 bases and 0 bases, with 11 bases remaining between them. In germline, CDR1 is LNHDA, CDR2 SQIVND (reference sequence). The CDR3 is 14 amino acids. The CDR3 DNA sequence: TGTGCCAGTAGTCTCGAGCGGGCCTCCTACGAGCAGTACTTC. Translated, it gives CASSLERASYEQYF.